A single sample is the source of the 5 T cell receptor beta chains below, sequenced in a study of blood T cells in healthy people across ages. Using a J-beta primer mix together with a sample-barcoded 5' primer, a second PCR was run for roughly 6 to 12 cycles. TCRdb ran MiXCR on the 5' RACE reads and lists one entry per CDR3 protein. Found here are some 780,000 distinct CDR3 sequences, about 56% of them singletons; the top ten hold 25% to 30%. Material for sequencing was blood. These receptors were obtained from a man aged 40-49 years in good health.

The chain carries TRBV6-8 and TRBJ2-3; 11 nucleotides align to TRBD1. Germline loops: CDR1 MNHGY, CDR2 SAAAGT. This CDR3 spans 18 amino acids. With 7 bases clipped from V and 5 bases from J, the junction kept 17 bases outside the gene matches. The CDR3 DNA follows: TGTGCCAGCAATTTTTTGCCCCCCGGGACAGGGGGTCTAGATACGCAGTATTTT. Its translation is CASNFLPPGTGGLDTQYF.

V and J are TRBV7-2 and TRBJ2-1; no reliable D call. CDR1 is SGHTA and CDR2 is FQGNSA in the germline V gene. V was clipped by 0 bases and J by 12 bases, with 12 bases between them. This CDR3 region has 13 residues. CDR3 in amino acids: CASSLASQGGQFF. Written as DNA, the CDR3 is TGTGCCAGCAGCTTAGCATCCCAAGGTGGGCAGTTCTTC.

Only one count was recorded for this clonotype. The J gene is TRBJ2-3, the V gene TRBV7-2, with TRBD2 as a possible D gene (5 bases). Germline values: CDR1 SGHTA, CDR2 FQGNSA. With 8 bases removed from V and 1 base from J, the gap between germline ends came to 10 bases. The CDR3 extends over 13 amino acids. CDR3 DNA: TGTGCCAGCGATCCCGGGGGCACAGATACGCAGTATTTT. It is translated as CASDPGGTDTQYF.

The chain couples TRBV20-1 to TRBJ1-1, with D perhaps TRBD1 (5 bases). Trimming removed 2 bases from V and 0 bases from J, with 16 bases in between. CDR1 and CDR2 from the germline V gene are DFQATT and SNEGSKA (reference sequence). The CDR3 consists of 16 residues. CDR3 in amino acids: CSARSSGAFVNTEAFF. CDR3 in DNA: TGCAGTGCTAGATCCAGTGGGGCGTTTGTGAACACTGAAGCTTTCTTT.

The chain combines TRBV6-6 with TRBJ2-5; 9 bases map to TRBD1. After removal of 2 bases from V and 11 bases from J, the junction contained 9 bases not matched to a gene. CDR3 length: 14 amino acids. Germline values: CDR1 MNHNY, CDR2 SVGAGI (reference sequence). The CDR3 DNA is TGTGCCAGCAGTTACCACGACAGGGGGAATGAGCAGTACTTC. Residues: CASSYHDRGNEQYF.